This T cell receptor (beta chain) was sequenced during a study of regulatory T cells in long-lasting Graves disease. Study outcomes and limitations: New patients shared more than 950 public clonotypes, and persistent patients shared more, with about 2,700. Persistent cases of Graves' showed reduced TCR diversity relative to newly diagnosed patients.

Construction of TCR beta libraries relied on iRepertoire HTBI primers and on Arm-PCR targeting CDR3 regions. TCRdb fed the multiplex PCR reads into MiXCR, producing one record per CDR3 protein. Altogether 250,000 to 300,000 distinct CDR3 sequences are present, around 23% being singletons, with the ten largest covering 56%. This clonotype has ten or more counts. The target antigen is unknown. The CDR3 sequence is 11 residues long. Germline CDR1 is MDHEN and CDR2 is SYDVKM. Trimming cost V 9 bases and J 12 bases; bases outside gene matches: 10. As to time point: persistent/refractory GD, antithyroid drugs over 5 years with positive TRAb. RNA isolated from PBMCs was used to make the TCR library. Diagnosis followed American Thyroid Association guidelines for Graves' disease. The authors drew patients from an endocrinology department in Xi'an, China.

This TCR was recovered from a female donor with Graves disease. The material sequenced was peripheral blood mononuclear cells (PBMCs), taken when the disease was refractory, from a patient treated with antithyroid drugs. The gene calls are TRBV28 and TRBJ2-7, with 8 positions matching TRBD2. The CDR3 DNA reads as TGTGCCAGTAGAAGCGGGAGCGGGCTGTACTTC. Amino acids: CASRSGSGLYF.